Presented here are 11 T cell receptor beta chains from one specimen sequenced in a study of response to subunit inactivated influenza vaccine (dated by TCRdb to 2017 to 2018). The library was prepared using RT-PCR. This sample was sequenced with an Illumina HiSeq 2500. TCRdb's own reprocessing of the public reads used fastp at Q25 and MiXCR and kept productive beta chains. A single entry per CDR3 protein holds the most common genes and DNA from its merged rows. This sample gives around 580,000 distinct CDR3 sequences in total; 13% to 15% of them show up just once. The biggest ten clones account for around 10% of the sample. The source was PBMCs from blood, collected 11 to 12 days after vaccination. The origin of the receptors is a man between 45 and 60 years old who received an inactivated influenza vaccine. Donor details come from another sample of the same person, matched by shared clones.

The chain joins TRBV5-6 to TRBJ2-5, with 8 bases matching TRBD2. The germline gives CDR1 SGHDT, CDR2 YYEEEE. Germline trimming cut 0 bases from V and 4 bases from J; bases unmatched to any gene: 5. The CDR3 covers 15 residues. The CDR3, as DNA: TGTGCCAGCAGCTTGGTTGCGGGAGGTCCAGAGACCCAGTACTTC. Residues: CASSLVAGGPETQYF.

This clonotype has more than one count but fewer than ten. CDR3 nucleotides: TGTGCCAGCAGTTATTTAGGGAGGAACACTGAAGCTTTCTTT. Encoded protein: CASSYLGRNTEAFF. The chain uses TRBV6-5 and TRBJ1-1; D not resolved. CDR3 length equals 14 residues. Germline V CDR1 and CDR2: MNHEY, SVGAGI. V was trimmed by 3 bases and J by 1 base, leaving 9 bases between them.

The chain joins TRBV2 to TRBJ2-1; TRBD2 matches at 7 bases. Germline CDR1 and CDR2: SNHLY and FYNNEI. Trimming at V came to 10 bases and at J to 0 bases, leaving 9 bases not matched to a gene. The length of the CDR3 is 15 residues. The CDR3 loop is CAITGGPSSYNEQFF. The CDR3 DNA is TGTGCCATAACGGGAGGACCTAGCTCCTACAATGAGCAGTTCTTC.

This clonotype came up a few times. The gene calls are TRBV18 and TRBJ2-1; tentatively, D is TRBD2 (7 bases). Germline CDR1 KGHSH, CDR2 LQKENI. This CDR3 contains 16 residues. The V gene lost 3 bases and the J gene lost 7 bases, with 19 bases spanning the gap. CDR3 DNA sequence: TGTGCCAGCTCACCCGGGTACGGGGGGCAGCTAAATGAGCAGTTCTTC. Amino acid sequence: CASSPGYGGQLNEQFF.

V and J are TRBV11-2 and TRBJ2-3, with TRBD2 identical over 8 bases. Unmatched junction bases numbered 6, after V lost 5 bases and J lost 2 bases. CDR3 length equals 15 residues. Germline CDR1 is SGHAT and CDR2 is FQNNGV. In nucleotides, the CDR3 is TGTGCCAGCAGCCCCCAAGCGGGGGCCACAGATACGCAGTATTTT. It encodes CASSPQAGATDTQYF.

In its sample, this clonotype was seen a few times. The chain combines TRBV7-2 with TRBJ1-1; D is possibly TRBD1 (5 bases). Germline CDR1 is SGHTA and CDR2 is FQGNSA. V was shortened by 3 bases and J by 5 bases, with 16 bases between the two germline ends. There are 15 residues in the CDR3. The CDR3 nucleotides read TGTGCCAGCAGCTTTCGGACATTCCCGGCTACTGAAGCTTTCTTT. Its protein is CASSFRTFPATEAFF.

This clonotype was found a few times. This rearrangement joins TRBV6-2 or TRBV6-3 to TRBJ2-3, with D possibly called TRBD1 or TRBD2 (5 bases each). Looked up from germline, CDR1 is MNHEY and CDR2 is SVGEGT. V shed 6 bases and J shed 2 bases, with 15 bases lying between them. CDR3 length equals 15 residues. The CDR3 sequence is CASSNPGPVTDTQYF. CDR3 DNA sequence: TGTGCCAGCAGCAACCCGGGACCCGTCACAGATACGCAGTATTTT.

The chain employs TRBV4-3 and TRBJ2-3, with TRBD2 identical over 11 bases. J lost 8 bases, V lost 3 bases, and 16 bases had no gene match. CDR1 and CDR2 (germline): LGHNA, YSLEER. CDR3 length equals 18 residues. Here the CDR3 DNA reads TGCGCCAGCAGCCACTATATAGGGACTAGCGGCCCACAGGGTACGCAGTATTTT. It translates to CASSHYIGTSGPQGTQYF.

The rearrangement links TRBV20-1 to TRBJ2-1; a weak D match, TRBD2 (5 bases). The CDR3 runs to 15 residues. Germline CDR1 is DFQATT and CDR2 is SNEGSKA (reference sequence). The germline V and J ends were trimmed by 1 base and 4 bases, with 14 bases remaining between them. CDR3 loop: CSARALERPYNEQFF. CDR3 nucleotide sequence: TGCAGTGCTAGAGCCTTGGAGCGGCCATACAATGAGCAGTTCTTC.

This clonotype is a singleton in its sample. The gene calls are TRBV30 and TRBJ2-1; 9 bases line up with TRBD2. The CDR3 has 17 residues. Germline V CDR1 and CDR2: GTSNPN, SVGIG (reference sequence). V shed 0 bases and J 5 bases; nucleotides not matched to a gene: 11. For the CDR3, the DNA is TGTGCCTGGAGTGTACTGTATGGCGGGAGGGCCAACAATGAGCAGTTCTTC. Protein sequence: CAWSVLYGGRANNEQFF.

A word on this clonotype: The junction departs from the called germline gene at one end, perhaps through a read error. The rearrangement links TRBV29-1 to TRBJ2-7; 7 bases are a match to TRBD2. The germline CDR1 and CDR2 sequences are SQVTM and ANQGSEA. The CDR3 extends over 15 amino acids. The CDR3 nucleotides read TGCAGCGTAAGAGCGGGGAGTCCCCTCTCCTACGAGCATTACTTC. The encoded protein is CSVRAGSPLSYEHYF.